A selection of T cell receptor beta chains follows, all from one sample in a study of identifying expanded T cells in peripheral blood. Profiled with immunoSEQ multiplex PCR; TCRdb holds only in-frame clones, not every one. The sample includes 90,000 to 95,000 clones, approximately 85% seen only once; the top ten take around 5.9%. Specimen: blood. Every receptor here comes from a person aged 18 to 75 in good health. Both conserved end residues are part of each CDR3. The D gene is left open where the match is weak. Size is stated for part of the rows, as once, few or many counts, or as a class when the clone is expanded.

v_gene	abundance	j_gene	d_gene	CDR3nt	CDR3aa
TRBV5-8	NA	TRBJ1-1	NA	TGTGCCAGCAGCTTCGGGTTGGGCACTGAAGCTTTCTTT	CASSFGLGTEAFF
TRBV6-1	NA	TRBJ2-1	NA	TGTGCCAGCAGTGAACCCGGTCCTGAGAGAAAGTTCTTC	CASSEPGPERKFF
TRBV9	NA	TRBJ1-4	NA	TGTGCCAGCAGCGCCGGACAGTCAACTAATGAAAAACTGTTTTTT	CASSAGQSTNEKLFF
TRBV4-1	NA	TRBJ2-2	NA	TGCGCCAGCAGCCAAGTCCCGGGGGACACCGGGGAGCTGTTTTTT	CASSQVPGDTGELFF
TRBV6-1	NA	TRBJ1-6	NA	TGTGCCAGCCGAGAGAATAGGCTCGGGCCGAGACCCTTCCACTTT	CASRENRLGPRPFHF
TRBV19	NA	TRBJ2-6	NA	TGTGCCAGTAGTCCTGGGCCAGGCTCTGGGGCCAACGTCCTGACTTTC	CASSPGPGSGANVLTF
TRBV4-1	NA	TRBJ2-7	TRBD2	TGCGCCAGCAGCCAAGATCAGACTAGCGGTGTAGTCGAGCAGTACTTC	CASSQDQTSGVVEQYF
TRBV10-3	NA	TRBJ1-2	NA	TGTGCCATCAGTGAGTCGAACTACGCACAGGGCGGCTACACCTTC	CAISESNYAQGGYTF
TRBV18	NA	TRBJ1-2	TRBD1	TGTGCCAGCTCACCAGTTGGAGACAGGGTTGAAGGCTACACCTTC	CASSPVGDRVEGYTF
TRBV29-1	NA	TRBJ1-5	NA	TGCAGCGTTACAGGGTCCCCCAATCAGCCCCAGCATTTT	CSVTGSPNQPQHF
TRBV30	NA	TRBJ2-3	TRBD2	TGTGCCTGGAGTGGACTAGCGGGGGTCCTCCGGGATACGCAGTATTTT	CAWSGLAGVLRDTQYF
TRBV20-1	few	TRBJ2-5	NA	TGCAGTGCTAGCGTGGGGGAGACCCAGTACTTC	CSASVGETQYF
TRBV7-8	NA	TRBJ1-1	NA	TGTGCCAGCAGCTTAGTCGGTGGCAACCGGGGGGACACTGAAGCTTTCTTT	CASSLVGGNRGDTEAFF
TRBV19	NA	TRBJ2-2	NA	TGTGCCAGTAGTATCTCTCTAACGGTAGGGGCCGGGGAGCTGTTTTTT	CASSISLTVGAGELFF
TRBV30	NA	TRBJ2-3	TRBD2	TGTGCCTGGAGTGAGGCTAGCGGGGGCACAGATACGCAGTATTTT	CAWSEASGGTDTQYF
TRBV5-1	NA	TRBJ2-2	TRBD1	TGCGCCAGCAGCAGGGGACAGACCCCCGGGGAGCTGTTTTTT	CASSRGQTPGELFF
TRBV2	NA	TRBJ1-1	NA	TGTGCCACCCGCCGATGGGGGGTGGGAGACACTGAAGCTTTCTTT	CATRRWGVGDTEAFF
TRBV19	NA	TRBJ1-1	NA	TGTGCCAGTAGTATAGGTTGGGGAGGATCCACTAACACTGAAGCTTTCTTT	CASSIGWGGSTNTEAFF
TRBV7-2	NA	TRBJ1-1	NA	TGTGCCAGCAGCCGAACGTCCCGACAGTCGAATGAAGCTTTCTTT	CASSRTSRQSNEAFF
TRBV19	NA	TRBJ1-1	NA	TGTGCCAGTAGTATGCAGACAGGTATGAACACTGAAGCTTTCTTT	CASSMQTGMNTEAFF
TRBV7-6	NA	TRBJ2-7	NA	TGTGCCAGCAGCTATCGCCGGGACGGACCCTACGAGCAGTACTTC	CASSYRRDGPYEQYF
TRBV30	NA	TRBJ1-5	TRBD1	TGTGCCTGGAGTGTTCCAGGGGGGCCTCAGCCCCAGCATTTT	CAWSVPGGPQPQHF
TRBV19	NA	TRBJ2-5	TRBD2	TGTGCCAGTAGTATTTCAGCTAGCGGGAGAAGTAGAGAGACCCAGTACTTC	CASSISASGRSRETQYF
TRBV5-1	NA	TRBJ1-1	NA	TGCGCCAGCAGCTCTTTGGACTCCATCTACACTGAAGCTTTCTTT	CASSSLDSIYTEAFF
TRBV7-3	NA	TRBJ2-1	TRBD2	TGTGCCAGCAGCCAAACTAGCGGGGGGTACAATGAGCAGTTCTTC	CASSQTSGGYNEQFF
TRBV4-3	few	TRBJ1-2	NA	TGCGCCAGCAGCCAAGATTGGGGCAGGGAAGGGGGCTACACCTTC	CASSQDWGREGGYTF
TRBV6-5	NA	TRBJ1-2	TRBD1	TGTGCCAGCAGTTACTCAAGGACAGGGGGGCTCTATGGCTACACCTTC	CASSYSRTGGLYGYTF
TRBV10-2	NA	TRBJ1-5	NA	TGCGCCAGCCGACCGGGACATAGCAATCAGCCCCAGCATTTT	CASRPGHSNQPQHF
TRBV7-6	NA	TRBJ1-5	TRBD1	TGTGCCAGCAGCGTAGAACAGGGGGCTTGGAGCAATCAGCCCCAGCATTTT	CASSVEQGAWSNQPQHF
TRBV10-1	once	TRBJ1-5	NA	TGCGCCAGCAGTGAGTCGACAGACAAAACGAAGATAGCAATCCGAGGTAGCAATCAGCCCCAGCATTTT	CASSESTDKTKIAIRGSNQPQHF
TRBV4-1	NA	TRBJ2-3	NA	TGCGCCAGCAGCCAGGGTGCGGGGCCCACAGATACGCAGTATTTT	CASSQGAGPTDTQYF
TRBV6-1	NA	TRBJ2-2	NA	TGTGCCAGCAGTGGTTGGTACTCCGGGGAGCTGTTTTTT	CASSGWYSGELFF
TRBV19	few	TRBJ2-1	TRBD2	TGTGCCAGTAGTATAAGACGGCTAGCGGGGGACAATGAGCAGTTCTTC	CASSIRRLAGDNEQFF
TRBV7-2	NA	TRBJ1-2	NA	TGTGCCAGCAGCTTAGCGCTGTACGGAGGCTACACCTTC	CASSLALYGGYTF
TRBV29-1	NA	TRBJ2-7	NA	TGCAGCGTTCTCGGTATGGAGACCTACGAGCAGTACTTC	CSVLGMETYEQYF
TRBV5-1	once	TRBJ1-1	TRBD1	TGCGCCAGCCAAGGACAGGGGAACACTGAAGCTTTCTTT	CASQGQGNTEAFF
TRBV19	NA	TRBJ2-1	TRBD1	TGTGCCAGTCACATGGACAGGGGAGATGAGCAGTTCTTC	CASHMDRGDEQFF
TRBV29-1	NA	TRBJ2-1	TRBD2	TGCAGCGTTGAAGAACCCGCCGAGCGGGAGGGCCAGAATGAGCAGTTCTTC	CSVEEPAEREGQNEQFF
TRBV27	once	TRBJ2-4	NA	TGTGCCAGCGGCGGGATGGCCAAAAACATTCAGTACTTC	CASGGMAKNIQYF
TRBV5-1	NA	TRBJ1-1	NA	TGCGCCAGCAGCCCTCAGGGAGGGGACACTGAAGCTTTCTTT	CASSPQGGDTEAFF
TRBV27	NA	TRBJ1-1	NA	TGTGCCAGCAGTTTGAGACAGGACACTGAAGCTTTCTTT	CASSLRQDTEAFF
TRBV2	NA	TRBJ1-1	TRBD1	TGTGCCGGGGTGGGGACAGCGCTCGTGAACACTGAAGCTTTCTTT	CAGVGTALVNTEAFF
TRBV19	NA	TRBJ1-2	NA	TGTGCCAGTAGTATACGGGAGGGGGAAAACTATGGCTACACCTTC	CASSIREGENYGYTF
TRBV13	NA	TRBJ2-7	NA	TGTGCCAGCAGCTTAGGCAATCTGCAGGCCTACGAGCAGTACTTC	CASSLGNLQAYEQYF
TRBV6-4	NA	TRBJ1-1	NA	TGTGCCAGCAGGCAGGGTCAGAACACTGAAGCTTTCTTT	CASRQGQNTEAFF
TRBV6-6	NA	TRBJ1-4	NA	TGTGCCAGCAAAAAGGGGGAAAAACTGTTTTTT	CASKKGEKLFF
TRBV5-5	once	TRBJ2-5	NA	TGTGCCAGCAGCCCCCGCCCGGCGGATCGGGGGGCGGAGACCCAGTACTTC	CASSPRPADRGAETQYF
TRBV29-1	NA	TRBJ1-2	TRBD1	TGCAGTGCCTCCTATCTAGACAGGGAACCCTATGGCTACACCTTC	CSASYLDREPYGYTF
TRBV5-6	once	TRBJ2-3	TRBD2	TGTGCCAGCAGCTTCCTTACGGGAGGAAGCACAGATACGCAGTATTTT	CASSFLTGGSTDTQYF
TRBV2	many	TRBJ2-3	NA	TGTGCCAGCCGCAGGATGGCCGATACGCAGTATTTT	CASRRMADTQYF
TRBV6-1	NA	TRBJ1-1	NA	TGTACCAGCACCCTTATGAACACTGAAGCTTTCTTT	CTSTLMNTEAFF
TRBV4-3	NA	TRBJ2-3	TRBD2	TGCGCCAGCAGCCCGGGACTAGCGGGAGTCGGCACAGATACGCAGTATTTT	CASSPGLAGVGTDTQYF